This T cell receptor (beta chain) was identified during a study of beta chain features in type 1 diabetes. The table lists this clone with a few counts. Its antigen remains unknown. Reverse transcribing all isolated RNA meant expressed TCRB transcripts were sequenced. TCRdb's table, derived via immunoSEQ multiplex PCR, lists solely in-frame clones and lacks some. The sample yields 350,000 to 400,000 clones, approximately 15% seen once. Notes on the study in general: The naive, central memory and Treg TCRB repertoires of patients appeared to be more similar to one another than those of healthy donors.

The sequencing input was naive CD4+ T cells from blood. The clonotype originates from a woman between 18 and 29 years old in good health.

For the CDR3, the DNA is TGTGCCAGCAGCAAAGTATCCCTAGCCGCACAAGAGACCCAGTACTTC. This translates into CASSKVSLAAQETQYF. The genes are TRBV21-1 and TRBJ2-5; the table's D gene call, TRBD2, was not cross checked with the DNA. TRBV21-1 is a listed pseudogene. CDR3 length equals 16 residues.